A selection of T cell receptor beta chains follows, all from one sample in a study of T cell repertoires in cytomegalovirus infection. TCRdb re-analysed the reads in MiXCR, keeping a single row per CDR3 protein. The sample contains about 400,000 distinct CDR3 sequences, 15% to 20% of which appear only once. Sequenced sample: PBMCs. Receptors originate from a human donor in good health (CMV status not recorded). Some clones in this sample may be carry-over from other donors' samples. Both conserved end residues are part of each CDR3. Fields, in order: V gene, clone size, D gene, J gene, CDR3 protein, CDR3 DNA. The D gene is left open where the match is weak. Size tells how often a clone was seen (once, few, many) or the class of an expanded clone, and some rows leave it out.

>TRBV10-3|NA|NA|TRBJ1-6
CAISESMIVQPTSSYNSPLHF
TGTGCCATCAGTGAGTCGATGATAGTGCAGCCTACGAGCTCCTATAATTCACCCCTCCACTTT
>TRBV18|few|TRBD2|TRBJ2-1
CASSPTTSGYNEQFF
TGTGCCAGCTCACCGACGACTAGCGGGTACAATGAGCAGTTCTTC
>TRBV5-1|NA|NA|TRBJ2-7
CASSPTIDNEQYF
TGCGCCAGCAGTCCTACGATCGACAACGAGCAGTACTTC
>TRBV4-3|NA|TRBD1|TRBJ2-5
CASSQGQGFKETQYF
TGCGCCAGCAGCCAAGGACAGGGGTTTAAAGAGACCCAGTACTTC
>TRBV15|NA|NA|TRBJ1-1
CATSRRGTAPQQEAFF
TGTGCCACCAGCAGGAGGGGGACCGCGCCACAGCAAGAAGCTTTCTTT
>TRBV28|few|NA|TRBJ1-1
CAIRMNTEAFF
TGTGCCATACGTATGAACACTGAAGCTTTCTTT
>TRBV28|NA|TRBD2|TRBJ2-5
CASRGGGDETQYF
TGTGCCAGCAGAGGCGGGGGGGATGAGACCCAGTACTTC
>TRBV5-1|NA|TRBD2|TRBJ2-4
CASSSELAGGLAKNIQYF
TGCGCCAGCAGCTCCGAACTAGCGGGGGGCCTAGCCAAAAACATTCAGTACTTC
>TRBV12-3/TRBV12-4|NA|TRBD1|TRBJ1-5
CASSLMGQGTPQHF
TGTGCCAGCAGTTTAATGGGACAGGGGACGCCCCAGCATTTT
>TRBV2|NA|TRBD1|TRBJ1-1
CASRGPMDDRGSMNTEAFF
TGTGCCAGCAGGGGACCTATGGATGACAGGGGTTCTATGAACACTGAAGCTTTCTTT
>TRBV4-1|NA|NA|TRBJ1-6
CASSQSGTNSPHHF
TGCGCCAGCAGCCAATCTGGGACAAACTCACCCCACCACTTT
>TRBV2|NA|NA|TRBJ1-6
CASKALVDSPLHF
TGTGCCAGCAAAGCTCTGGTGGATTCACCCCTCCACTTT